The 31 T cell receptor beta chains reported below all come from one sample, sequenced in a study of cytomegalovirus exposure and HLA in healthy donors. The PCR had 60 Vbeta and 13 Jbeta primers. Profiling relied on immunoSEQ multiplex PCR, and the TCRdb table lists in-frame clones only, not all of them. The sample holds some 200,000 clones, roughly 80% seen once. The source material was PBMCs. These receptors came from a young woman in good health and CMV-seronegative.

The V gene is TRBV7-9, the J gene TRBJ2-1; tentatively, D is TRBD1 (5 bases). The CDR3 runs 15 residues. The germline V gene has CDR1 SEHNR and CDR2 FQNEAQ (reference sequence). Trimming pared 5 bases from V and 3 bases from J, leaving 14 bases between. The CDR3 bases are TGTGCCAGCAGCCCGAAGGGGCAGGGCTACAATGAGCAGTTCTTC. As protein: CASSPKGQGYNEQFF. The complete variable domain, with remaining parts taken from reference TRBV7-9 and TRBJ2-1, reads DTGVSQNPRHKITKRGQNVTFRCDPISEHNRLYWYRQTLGQGPEFLTYFQNEAQLEKSRLLSDRFSAERPKGSFSTLEIQRTEQGDSAMYLCASSPKGQGYNEQFFGPGTRLTVL.

The J gene is TRBJ1-5, the V gene TRBV27; the match to TRBD1 covers 8 bases. The CDR3 length is 15 residues. Germline-derived CDR1 and CDR2 are MNHEY and SMNVEV (reference sequence). The trim removed 2 bases at V and 7 bases at J, leaving 7 bases unmatched. The CDR3 bases are TGTGCCAGCAGTTTAAATCAGGGGGCAATACAGCCCCAGCATTTT. It specifies CASSLNQGAIQPQHF.

The V and J genes are TRBV7-9 and TRBJ1-3; D gene unclear. CDR3 length equals 16 residues. CDR1 and CDR2 (germline): SEHNR, FQNEAQ (reference sequence). V lost 2 bases and J 3 bases, leaving 14 bases between the germline ends. The CDR3 DNA is TGTGCCAGCAGCTTAATCGCAGGCGGAGGTGGAAACACCATATATTTT. Protein: CASSLIAGGGGNTIYF.

The chain employs TRBV28 and TRBJ2-3; 7 bases fit TRBD2. Trimming cost V 5 bases and J 3 bases; bases outside gene matches: 5. Germline assignment: CDR1 MDHEN and CDR2 SYDVKM. The length of the CDR3 is 14 residues. In DNA form, the CDR3 reads TGTGCCAGCAGTGATAGCGGGCTAACAGATACGCAGTATTTT. Protein sequence: CASSDSGLTDTQYF.

J is TRBJ2-1 and V is TRBV9; D is unclear. The V gene lost 0 bases and the J gene lost 4 bases, with 11 bases spanning the gap. The CDR3 covers 15 residues. Germline CDR1 reads SGDLS; CDR2 reads YYNGEE. In nucleotides, the CDR3 is TGTGCCAGCAGCGTAGGAATCCTATCGTACAATGAGCAGTTCTTC. Translating gives CASSVGILSYNEQFF.

J is TRBJ2-3 and V is TRBV5-5; a weak D match, TRBD2 (6 bases). The CDR3 has 15 amino acids. Germline lookup yields CDR1 SGHKS and CDR2 YYEKEE (reference sequence). The germline V and J ends were trimmed by 4 bases and 1 base, with 13 bases remaining between them. CDR3 nucleotide sequence: TGTGCCAGCAGCCTAGCGCCTCGACGCACAGATACGCAGTATTTT. Residues: CASSLAPRRTDTQYF.

This chain's CDR3 is CASSEEGYYGYTF. The CDR3, as DNA: TGCGCCAGCAGTGAGGAGGGTTACTATGGCTACACCTTC. The chain carries TRBV10-2 and TRBJ1-2; no reliable D call. V was trimmed by 2 bases and J by 3 bases, leaving 7 bases between them. The germline V gene encodes CDR1 WSHSY and CDR2 SAAADI. This CDR3 is built from 13 residues.

Only one count was recorded for this clone. The chain joins TRBV6-5 to TRBJ2-7, with 7 nucleotides matching TRBD1. V was pared by 6 bases and J by 0 bases, with 8 bases of the junction left unmatched. This CDR3 has 15 residues. Germline V gives CDR1 MNHEY, CDR2 SVGAGI. CDR3 nucleotide sequence: TGTGCCAGCAGGTGGGGAGCAGGGGGCTCCTACGAGCAGTACTTC. Translation gives CASRWGAGGSYEQYF.

The V call is TRBV2, the J call TRBJ2-3; weak D call: TRBD2 (6 bases). Trimming took off 8 bases at V and 4 bases at J, with 19 bases between the two ends. Looked up from germline, CDR1 is SNHLY and CDR2 is FYNNEI. This CDR3 contains 15 residues. CDR3 in DNA: TGTGCCAGCGGAGGGGTAAGGGCCCCTCCAGATACGCAGTATTTT. Translated, it gives CASGGVRAPPDTQYF.

The chain employs TRBV15 and TRBJ1-3; tentative D call: TRBD1 (6 bases). CDR1 is LNHNV, CDR2 YYDKDF, per germline (reference sequence). This CDR3 contains 19 residues. Trimming stripped 0 bases from V and 0 bases from J, with 18 bases between. CDR3 in DNA: TGTGCCACCAGCAGAGATCCGGTCGTGACAGGAGCCTCTGGAAACACCATATATTTT. Encoded protein: CATSRDPVVTGASGNTIYF. Filled out from reference TRBV15 and TRBJ1-3, the complete variable domain reads DAMVIQNPRYQVTQFGKPVTLSCSQTLNHNVMYWYQQKSSQAPKLLFHYYDKDFNNEADTPDNFQSRRPNTSFCFLDIRSPGLGDTAMYLCATSRDPVVTGASGNTIYFGEGSWLTVV.

This rearrangement joins TRBV7-8 to TRBJ1-2; 7 nucleotides agree with TRBD1. This CDR3 comprises 15 residues. Germline CDR1 SGHVS, CDR2 FQNEAQ. V lost 1 base to trimming and J lost 3 bases; unmatched junction nucleotides: 5. The CDR3 reads CASSLVGTGDYGYTF. As DNA, the CDR3 is TGTGCCAGCAGCTTAGTCGGAACAGGGGACTATGGCTACACCTTC.

The CDR3 protein is CASSPGALDTDTQYF. CDR3 bases: TGTGCCAGCAGCCCAGGGGCGCTTGACACAGATACGCAGTATTTT. The chain joins TRBV11-3 to TRBJ2-3; the D gene is possibly TRBD1 (6 bases). Germline values: CDR1 SGHNT, CDR2 YENEEA. The CDR3 is 15 residues long. V was pared by 5 bases and J by 2 bases, with 14 bases between. The complete variable domain, with remaining parts taken from reference TRBV11-3 and TRBJ2-3, reads EAGVVQSPRYKIIEKKQPVAFWCNPISGHNTLYWYLQNLGQGPELLIRYENEEAVDDSQLPKDRFSAERLKGVDSTLKIQPAELGDSAVYLCASSPGALDTDTQYFGPGTRLTVL.

The gene calls are TRBV7-9 and TRBJ1-2, with a possible D match to TRBD1 (5 bases). Germline-derived CDR1 and CDR2 are SEHNR and FQNEAQ (reference sequence). The CDR3 runs 13 residues. Trimming stripped 6 bases from V and 3 bases from J, with 11 bases between. The CDR3 region has the DNA TGTGCCAGCAGGCCTACAGGAGACTATGGCTACACCTTC. Protein: CASRPTGDYGYTF.

V is TRBV7-9 and J is TRBJ2-2, with 9 positions matching TRBD2. V trimming: 4 bases; J trimming: 3 bases; junction bases outside the gene matches: 6. Germline CDR1 SEHNR, CDR2 FQNEAQ (reference sequence). CDR3 length: 16 residues. The CDR3 nucleotides are TGTGCCAGCAGCTCTAGACTAGCGGAGTACACCGGGGAGCTGTTTTTT. Translated: CASSSRLAEYTGELFF.

The chain links TRBV11-3 to TRBJ2-3, with 8 bases lining up with TRBD2. This CDR3 is 20 amino acids long. CDR1 and CDR2 (germline): SGHNT, YENEEA. Losses at the gene ends were 1 base for V and 4 bases for J; bases not matched to a gene: 19. The CDR3 sequence: CASSLARLGWREATPDTQYF. As DNA, the CDR3 is TGTGCCAGCAGCTTAGCGAGGTTGGGGTGGCGGGAGGCCACACCAGATACGCAGTATTTT.

The rearrangement joins TRBV2 to TRBJ2-7; D gene ambiguous. V lost 4 bases, J lost 9 bases, and 10 bases lay in between. CDR3 length: 11 amino acids. Germline CDR1 is SNHLY and CDR2 is FYNNEI. Here the CDR3 reads CASSVSETQYF. The CDR3, as DNA: TGTGCCAGCAGTGTAAGCGAAACGCAGTACTTC.

The chain recombines TRBV13 with TRBJ2-3; D perhaps matches TRBD2 (6 bases). Germline V lookup: CDR1 PRHDT, CDR2 FYEKMQ (reference sequence). Trimming took 5 bases from V and 4 from J, leaving 10 bases between them. This CDR3 has 13 residues. The CDR3 bases are TGTGCCAGCAGCCCCGGGGGTGCAGATACGCAGTATTTT. This gives the protein CASSPGGADTQYF.

The chain couples TRBV7-9 to TRBJ2-2; weak D call: TRBD1 (6 bases). V was trimmed by 5 bases and J by 0 bases, leaving 13 bases between them. This CDR3 has 16 amino acids. Germline V gene lookup returns CDR1 SEHNR and CDR2 FQNEAQ (reference sequence). The chain's CDR3 is CASSPLTGTNTGELFF. The DNA of the CDR3 is TGTGCCAGCAGCCCCTTGACAGGAACGAACACCGGGGAGCTGTTTTTT. Based on the CDR3 plus reference TRBV7-9 and TRBJ2-2, the full variable domain is DTGVSQNPRHKITKRGQNVTFRCDPISEHNRLYWYRQTLGQGPEFLTYFQNEAQLEKSRLLSDRFSAERPKGSFSTLEIQRTEQGDSAMYLCASSPLTGTNTGELFFGEGSRLTVL.

The chain employs TRBV7-2 and TRBJ2-7; the D gene is possibly TRBD1 (5 bases). Trimming took 1 base from V and 3 from J, leaving 13 bases between them. There are 15 residues in the CDR3. CDR1 is SGHTA, CDR2 FQGNSA, per germline. Written as DNA, the CDR3 is TGTGCCAGCAGCTTAGAGGCGCTCACAGGCTACGAGCAGTACTTC. It specifies CASSLEALTGYEQYF.

The genes are TRBV4-2 and TRBJ2-5; tentatively, D is TRBD2 (6 bases). The CDR3 sequence is 14 residues long. V was clipped by 5 bases and J by 5 bases, with 15 bases between them. Germline V gene sequence: CDR1 LGHNA, CDR2 YNFKEQ. CDR3 amino acids: CASSDPTRDETQYF. The CDR3 nucleotides are TGTGCCAGCAGCGACCCGACGCGGGACGAGACCCAGTACTTC.

The chain combines TRBV14 with TRBJ1-1; TRBD1 matches 12 bases. With V trimmed by 1 base and J by 6 bases, 15 bases remained unmatched. Germline V gives CDR1 SGHDN, CDR2 FVKESK. The CDR3 extends over 19 amino acids. In DNA, the CDR3 is TGTGCCAGCAGCCAAGGGAAAAGGGACAGGGGGCGAGTACACGCTGAAGCTTTCTTT. Residues: CASSQGKRDRGRVHAEAFF.

J is TRBJ2-1 and V is TRBV18; TRBD1 is a possible D gene (6 bases). Trimming removed 6 bases from V and 0 bases from J, with 12 bases in between. Germline assignment: CDR1 KGHSH and CDR2 LQKENI. The CDR3 extends over 15 amino acids. The CDR3 DNA sequence: TGTGCCAGCTCGCAGGGGCCCAGCTCCTACAATGAGCAGTTCTTC. Residues: CASSQGPSSYNEQFF. The full variable domain, rest sourced from reference TRBV18 and TRBJ2-1, is NAGVMQNPRHLVRRRGQEARLRCSPMKGHSHVYWYRQLPEEGLKFMVYLQKENIIDESGMPKERFSAEFPKEGPSILRIQQVVRGDSAAYFCASSQGPSSYNEQFFGPGTRLTVL.

This chain connects TRBV11-3 to TRBJ2-7, with D possibly being TRBD2 (6 bases). The germline V gene has CDR1 SGHNT and CDR2 YENEEA. V was clipped by 0 bases and J by 3 bases, with 12 bases between them. This CDR3 region has 15 residues. The CDR3 sequence is CASSLEGGPHYEQYV. DNA of the CDR3: TGTGCCAGCAGCTTAGAGGGGGGACCCCACTACGAGCAGTACGTC.

In the case of this clone: A read error may account for a junction end that differs from germline. In the same sample, other DNA sequences code for this CDR3. The rearrangement links TRBV18 to TRBJ1-1, with 7 bases that match TRBD1. This CDR3 is built from 16 residues. Germline V gene sequence: CDR1 KGHSH, CDR2 LQKENI. The CDR3 reads CASSPKRGRKDTEAFF. The CDR3, as DNA: TGTGCCAGCTCACCAAAGAGGGGGCGAAAGGACACTGAAGCCTTCTTT. The entire variable domain, with the rest obtained from reference TRBV18 and TRBJ1-1, is as follows: NAGVMQNPRHLVRRRGQEARLRCSPMKGHSHVYWYRQLPEEGLKFMVYLQKENIIDESGMPKERFSAEFPKEGPSILRIQQVVRGDSAAYFCASSPKRGRKDTEAFFGQGTRLTVV.

The V gene is TRBV11-3, the J gene TRBJ1-1, with 10 bases lining up with TRBD1. Per germline, CDR1 SGHNT and CDR2 YENEEA. This CDR3 is built from 16 residues. J was trimmed by 5 bases and V by 7 bases; bases with no gene match: 13. CDR3 nucleotide sequence: TGTGCCAGCACCCCTGACTGGGACAGGGGTAATACTGAAGCTTTCTTT. It encodes CASTPDWDRGNTEAFF.

The chain joins TRBV7-6 to TRBJ2-3; TRBD1 aligns across 7 bases. The V and J ends lost 5 bases and 0 bases, in that order; junction bases with no gene match: 5. The CDR3 extends over 15 amino acids. CDR1 is SGHVS, CDR2 FNYEAQ, per germline. Here the CDR3 DNA reads TGTGCCAGCAGCCTCTGGACAGGTAGCACAGATACGCAGTATTTT. It specifies CASSLWTGSTDTQYF.

The V and J genes are TRBV4-3 and TRBJ2-3, with TRBD2 matching 11 bases. CDR1 is LGHNA and CDR2 is YSLEER in the germline V gene. The CDR3 totals 20 residues. The J segment lost 0 bases and the V segment lost 0 bases, leaving 11 bases of the junction unmatched. The CDR3 loop reads CASSQDLIASGRSSTDTQYF. The CDR3 bases are TGCGCCAGCAGCCAAGATCTCATAGCTAGCGGGAGGTCTAGCACAGATACGCAGTATTTT.

The CDR3 region is CASMEAGVLSHEQFF. DNA for the CDR3: TGCGCCAGCATGGAGGCGGGAGTGCTTTCGCATGAGCAGTTCTTC. The chain couples TRBV5-1 to TRBJ2-1, with 7 bases identical to TRBD2. The ends lost 6 bases at V and 8 bases at J; junction bases unmatched: 14. The CDR3 consists of 15 residues. Per the germline V gene, CDR1 is SGHRS and CDR2 is YFSETQ. The entire variable domain, with the rest obtained from reference TRBV5-1 and TRBJ2-1, is as follows: KAGVTQTPRYLIKTRGQQVTLSCSPISGHRSVSWYQQTPGQGLQFLFEYFSETQRNKGNFPGRFSGRQFSNSRSEMNVSTLELGDSALYLCASMEAGVLSHEQFFGPGTRLTVL.

V gene TRBV7-2 combines with J gene TRBJ2-7; weak D call: TRBD2 (6 bases). Germline-derived CDR1 and CDR2 are SGHTA and FQGNSA. Trimming removed 4 bases at V and 3 bases at J, with 10 bases between. The length of the CDR3 is 13 residues. The DNA for the CDR3 is TGTGCCAGCAGCTCGGCGGGGAACTACGAGCAGTACGTC. Translated, it gives CASSSAGNYEQYV.

This clone came up once. The chain carries TRBV7-9 and TRBJ2-7; 9 nucleotides match TRBD1. The germline V gene has CDR1 SEHNR and CDR2 FQNEAQ (reference sequence). The J segment lost 2 bases and the V segment lost 2 bases, leaving 4 bases of the junction unmatched. The CDR3 length is 15 residues. This CDR3 is CASSLSGTGTYEQYF. The CDR3, as DNA: TGTGCCAGCAGCTTAAGTGGGACAGGGACCTACGAGCAGTACTTC.

A note on this clone: This specimen includes other DNA sequences encoding the same CDR3. The chain has TRBV10-2 and TRBJ2-1; 9 nucleotides match TRBD2. The length of the CDR3 is 13 residues. After removal of 10 bases from V and 7 bases from J, the junction contained 8 bases not matched to a gene. In germline, CDR1 is WSHSY, CDR2 SAAADI. The CDR3 sequence is CATGRGGHNEQFF. In DNA, the CDR3 is TGCGCCACGGGGCGGGGGGGACATAATGAGCAGTTCTTC.